The 2 T cell receptor beta chains presented below share a single source sample, sequenced in a study of T cell responses to AZD1222 COVID-19 vaccine. Repertoires were generated with immunoSEQ multiplex PCR, while TCRdb's copy carries only in-frame clones and drops some. This sample has more than 65,000 clones, with around 73% found just once. Sequences were derived from peripheral blood, sampled on day 0 of AZD1222 vaccination. The receptors stem from an adult in good health.

Details on this clone: The sample carries other DNA sequences with the same CDR3. This sequence joins TRBV11-2 and TRBJ2-2, with D perhaps TRBD1 or TRBD2 (5 bases each). Trimming removed 3 bases from V and 7 bases from J, with 9 bases in between. The CDR3 spans 13 residues. The germline gives CDR1 SGHAT, CDR2 FQNNGV. The CDR3 bases are TGTGCCAGCAGCTTCAGGGACGGCGGGGAGCTGTTTTTT. It specifies CASSFRDGGELFF. The full variable domain, its missing parts supplied by reference TRBV11-2 and TRBJ2-2, is EAGVAQSPRYKIIEKRQSVAFWCNPISGHATLYWYQQILGQGPKLLIQFQNNGVVDDSQLPKDRFSAERLKGVDSTLKIQPAKLEDSAVYLCASSFRDGGELFFGEGSRLTVL.

The chain combines TRBV5-1 with TRBJ1-2; the match to TRBD1 covers 8 bases. Per germline, CDR1 SGHRS and CDR2 YFSETQ. The V gene end was trimmed by 2 bases and the J gene end by 3 bases; junction bases not matched to a gene: 12. The CDR3 has 17 amino acids. CDR3 amino acids: CASSFTPRDRLDYGYTF. CDR3 nucleotide sequence: TGCGCCAGCAGCTTCACACCCCGGGACAGGCTAGACTATGGCTACACCTTC.